What follows are 20 T cell receptor beta chains derived from one specimen sequenced in a study of cytomegalovirus exposure and HLA in healthy donors. This PCR relied on a set of 60 Vbeta primers and 13 Jbeta primers. TCRdb's table, derived via immunoSEQ multiplex PCR, lists solely in-frame clones and lacks some. The sample has about 190,000 clones, 87% seen once. Sample: PBMCs. All receptors come from a man aged 25 to 40 in good health and CMV-seronegative.

CDR3 loop: CASAFGGLSTDTQYF. CDR3 DNA: TGTGCCAGCGCCTTCGGGGGGTTAAGCACAGATACGCAGTATTTT. The gene calls are TRBV11-3 and TRBJ2-3; TRBD2 agrees at 7 bases. The CDR3 sequence is 15 residues long. V lost 8 bases to trimming and J lost 0 bases; unmatched junction nucleotides: 8. Germline V lookup: CDR1 SGHNT, CDR2 YENEEA.

This clone was seen only a few times. The CDR3 DNA is TGTGCCAGCAGTCCCGGGACAGGGGGCTCCGTCCAGCCCCAGCATTTT. Its translation is CASSPGTGGSVQPQHF. The V gene is TRBV27, the J gene TRBJ1-5, with 12 bases aligning to TRBD1. Unmatched junction bases numbered 9, after V lost 5 bases and J lost 7 bases. The CDR3 sequence is 16 residues long. Germline loops: CDR1 MNHEY, CDR2 SMNVEV (reference sequence).

The chain joins TRBV6-5 to TRBJ2-7, with D possibly matching TRBD2 (5 bases). Germline CDR1 and CDR2: MNHEY and SVGAGI. The CDR3 has 12 residues. V was shortened by 8 bases and J by 4 bases, with 12 bases between the two germline ends. The CDR3 protein is CASFDGGYEQYF. CDR3 bases: TGTGCCAGCTTCGACGGCGGGTACGAGCAGTACTTC.

J is TRBJ2-7 and V is TRBV28; D perhaps matches TRBD1 (6 bases). CDR1 is MDHEN, CDR2 SYDVKM, per germline. Trimming shortened V by 9 bases and J by 0 bases, and 12 bases separated the two germline ends. The CDR3 contains 13 residues. This chain's CDR3 is CARPLDSSYEQYF. Written as DNA, the CDR3 is TGTGCCAGACCCCTGGACAGCTCCTACGAGCAGTACTTC.

The V gene is TRBV28, the J gene TRBJ1-3; D is unresolved. The V end lost 2 bases, the J end lost 2 bases, and 7 bases lay between the germline ends. The CDR3 consists of 14 residues. Germline V gives CDR1 MDHEN, CDR2 SYDVKM. CDR3 sequence: CASSLTETGNTIYF. The CDR3, as DNA: TGTGCCAGCAGTTTAACAGAAACTGGAAACACCATATATTTT.

The chain couples TRBV10-3 to TRBJ2-7; D gene ambiguous. The CDR3 spans 15 residues. V lost 0 bases, J lost 0 bases, and 9 bases lay in between. Germline CDR1 is ENHRY and CDR2 is SYGVKD. The CDR3 loop is CAISESNMNSYEQYF. The CDR3 coding sequence is TGTGCCATCAGTGAGTCTAACATGAACTCCTACGAGCAGTACTTC.

This chain joins TRBV5-5 and TRBJ2-5; D is possibly TRBD2 (6 bases). The CDR3 extends over 14 amino acids. Trimming removed 3 bases at V and 5 bases at J, with 14 bases between. Per the germline V gene, CDR1 is SGHKS and CDR2 is YYEKEE (reference sequence). CDR3 coding DNA: TGTGCCAGCAGCTCGGTGGGACTCGTGGAGACCCAGTACTTC. Protein product: CASSSVGLVETQYF. The full variable domain, in which reference TRBV5-5 and TRBJ2-5 provide the parts outside the CDR3, is DAGVTQSPTHLIKTRGQQVTLRCSPISGHKSVSWYQQVLGQGPQFIFQYYEKEERGRGNFPDRFSARQFPNYSSELNVNALLLGDSALYLCASSSVGLVETQYFGPGTRLLVL.

The chain is built from TRBV5-4 and TRBJ2-1, with a weak D call TRBD2 (6 bases). The CDR3 contains 16 residues. V was cut by 4 bases and J by 0 bases, with 14 bases left in between. Germline V gives CDR1 SGHNT, CDR2 YYREEE (reference sequence). The CDR3, as DNA: TGTGCCAGCAGCCGCGGGACGGGGAGCTCCTACAATGAGCAGTTCTTC. Protein product: CASSRGTGSSYNEQFF.

CDR3 sequence (DNA): TGTGCCAGTAGCCACTACCGCGGGGAGACGGGCACTGAAGCTTTCTTT. Its protein is CASSHYRGETGTEAFF. V usage is TRBV11-1 and J usage is TRBJ1-1, with no clear D. The germline V gene encodes CDR1 SGHAT and CDR2 FQDESV (reference sequence). The CDR3 runs to 16 residues. V was cut by 9 bases and J by 4 bases, with 24 bases left in between. Drawing the rest from reference TRBV11-1 and TRBJ1-1, the complete variable domain is EAEVAQSPRYKITEKSQAVAFWCDPISGHATLYWYRQILGQGPELLVQFQDESVVDDSQLPKDRFSAERLKGVDSTLKIQPAELGDSAMYLCASSHYRGETGTEAFFGQGTRLTVV.

The chain recombines TRBV28 with TRBJ1-2; D perhaps matches TRBD1 (6 bases). Germline V CDR1 and CDR2: MDHEN, SYDVKM. The CDR3 sequence is 12 residues long. The germline V and J ends were trimmed by 6 bases and 7 bases, with 12 bases remaining between them. CDR3: CASSPQGSGYTF. The CDR3 nucleotides are TGTGCCAGCAGCCCACAGGGCAGTGGCTACACCTTC.

The chain couples TRBV7-2 to TRBJ2-5, with TRBD2 identical over 7 bases. Germline V gives CDR1 SGHTA, CDR2 FQGNSA. Losses at the gene ends were 7 bases for V and 3 bases for J; bases not matched to a gene: 11. The CDR3 is 15 amino acids. CDR3 loop: CASNQAGSFKETQYF. The CDR3 DNA reads as TGTGCCAGCAATCAAGCGGGGAGCTTCAAAGAGACCCAGTACTTC.

The count of this clone is one. The chain carries TRBV5-1 and TRBJ2-7, with 7 nucleotides matching TRBD1. CDR1 SGHRS and CDR2 YFSETQ come from the germline V gene. The CDR3 spans 11 residues. V gave up 4 bases and J gave up 10 bases; unmatched junction bases: 5. Written as DNA, the CDR3 is TGCGCCAGCAGCCCAGACAGGGTCCAGTACTTC. The encoded protein is CASSPDRVQYF.

V gene TRBV5-1 combines with J gene TRBJ2-1, with D maybe TRBD1 (5 bases). The germline V gene encodes CDR1 SGHRS and CDR2 YFSETQ. The CDR3 runs 11 residues. V was cut by 4 bases and J by 8 bases, with 7 bases left in between. CDR3 DNA: TGCGCCAGCAGCACAGGCTATGAGCAGTTCTTC. It specifies CASSTGYEQFF.

V usage is TRBV7-2 and J usage is TRBJ1-2; D is unclear. The CDR3 is 14 residues long. Trimming took 5 bases from V and 4 from J, leaving 14 bases between them. The germline V gene has CDR1 SGHTA and CDR2 FQGNSA. CDR3: CASSPPHRSYGYTF. CDR3 in DNA: TGTGCCAGCAGCCCCCCTCATCGGTCCTATGGCTACACCTTC.

The V call is TRBV7-2, the J call TRBJ2-6; D unclear. V was clipped by 1 base and J by 0 bases, with 13 bases between them. CDR1 is SGHTA, CDR2 FQGNSA, per germline. CDR3 length: 18 amino acids. This chain's CDR3 is CASSLVFGQTSGANVLTF. The CDR3 coding sequence is TGTGCCAGCAGCTTAGTTTTTGGGCAGACCTCTGGGGCCAACGTCCTGACTTTC.

The gene calls are TRBV7-6 and TRBJ2-5; D might be TRBD1 (6 bases). V gave up 1 base and J gave up 4 bases, with 10 bases separating them. The length of the CDR3 is 14 residues. Germline V gene data show CDR1 as SGHVS and CDR2 as FNYEAQ. DNA for the CDR3: TGTGCCAGCAGCTTAGTGGACAGTAGAGAGACCCAGTACTTC. Protein product: CASSLVDSRETQYF.

This clone was recorded a few times. CDR3 amino acids: CASIGGPRPDTQYF. The CDR3 region has the DNA TGTGCCTCGATAGGGGGACCCAGGCCGGATACGCAGTATTTT. V gene TRBV30 combines with J gene TRBJ2-3; TRBD1 might be the D (6 bases). This CDR3 has 14 residues. Looked up from germline, CDR1 is GTSNPN and CDR2 is SVGIG (reference sequence). V lost 7 bases and J lost 6, with 20 bases in between.

The chain employs TRBV6-5 and TRBJ2-7, with 7 bases identical to TRBD1. The CDR3 has 14 amino acids. Germline CDR1 is MNHEY and CDR2 is SVGAGI. V shed 0 bases and J 7 bases; nucleotides not matched to a gene: 6. The CDR3 sequence: CASSYSMTGKEQYF. The CDR3 DNA reads as TGTGCCAGCAGTTACTCGATGACAGGGAAAGAGCAGTACTTC.

This clone was counted a single time. J is TRBJ1-5 and V is TRBV4-2; D is perhaps TRBD1 (5 bases). Germline lookup yields CDR1 LGHNA and CDR2 YNFKEQ. Trimming took 3 bases from V and 6 from J, leaving 18 bases between them. The CDR3 is 16 residues long. The chain's CDR3 is CASSHQGGEAGQPQHF. CDR3 bases: TGTGCCAGCAGCCACCAAGGAGGGGAGGCGGGTCAGCCCCAGCATTTT.

This clone was found a few times. The rearrangement uses TRBV7-9 and TRBJ2-5; perhaps TRBD1 as D (7 bases). The CDR3 runs to 16 residues. The V gene's germline CDR1 is SEHNR and CDR2 FQNEAQ (reference sequence). Trimming took off 3 bases at V and 3 bases at J, with 17 bases between the two ends. CDR3 sequence reads: CASSFFRGDSKETQYF. DNA for the CDR3: TGTGCCAGCAGCTTTTTCCGCGGGGACAGTAAAGAGACCCAGTACTTC.